Given below is one T cell receptor (beta chain) in context. Before thyroid surgery, none of the patients had received any treatment. This sample was taken from a study of metastatic and nonmetastatic thyroid tumors. TCRdb re-called the PCR reads via MiXCR. Of over 50,000 clones in the sample, 25% to 30% are singletons; the top ten hold roughly 15%. The V and J ends lost 7 bases and 4 bases, in that order; junction bases with no gene match: 8. CDR1 and CDR2 (germline): DFQATT, SNEGSKA (reference sequence). The CDR3 contains 15 residues. The TCR sequence derives from a female donor with papillary thyroid cancer or a benign thyroid nodule (not recorded which). Some clones in this sample may be carry-over from other donors' samples. The rearrangement links TRBV20-1 to TRBJ2-3; 13 bases are shared with TRBD2. What was sequenced was blood. The DNA for the CDR3 is TGCAGTGTTTCGGGACTAGCGGGAAGGTCAGATACGCAGTATTTT. Protein product: CSVSGLAGRSDTQYF.